The clone carrying this T cell receptor beta chain was counted only a few times. Researchers took RNA transcripts and amplified the TCR beta CDR3 regions from them. Initially, a first-round RT-PCR of the TCR CDR3 employed the HTBI primer set. TCRdb re-analysed the multiplex PCR reads in MiXCR, keeping a single row per CDR3 protein. The table has about 510,000 distinct CDR3 sequences, 12% to 15% seen once. The CDR3 consists of 11 residues. Germline V gene sequence: CDR1 MNHNS, CDR2 SASEGT. Trimming took off 2 bases at V and 15 bases at J, with 11 bases between the two ends. This specimen comes from a study of T cells in Graves' hyperthyroidism and ophthalmopathy. Overall study: Upon initial diagnosis and before any treatment, peripheral blood was collected.

Stable hyperthyroidism: no ophthalmopathy progression over 18 months of follow-up. Subjects aged 18 to 65 presented with newly diagnosed hyperthyroidism of less than 2 months' duration. Material for sequencing was blood. This receptor was identified in a woman in her forties with Graves' hyperthyroidism. The V call is TRBV6-1, the J call TRBJ2-1; tentatively, D is TRBD1 or TRBD2 (5 bases each). CDR3 residues: CASSETGRWFF. CDR3 nucleotides: TGTGCCAGCAGTGAAACGGGGCGCTGGTTCTTC.